These T cell receptor beta chains were read from a single sample in a study of T cell responses to AZD1222 COVID-19 vaccine. The assay was immunoSEQ multiplex PCR, and TCRdb's table has in-frame clones only and misses some. The sample has some 130,000 clones; 70% to 90% are singletons. The sequencing here drew on peripheral blood, taken on day 0 of AZD1222 vaccination. These receptors were taken from an adult in good health. Both conserved end residues are part of each CDR3. The D gene is left open where the match is weak. Where a row states a size, it is once, few, many or the class of an expanded clone; other rows omit it.

clone size	V gene	D gene	J gene	CDR3 protein	CDR3 DNA
-	TRBV19	-	TRBJ1-3	CASTTLTDGGNTIYF	TGTGCCAGTACGACCCTAACGGACGGAGGAAACACCATATATTTT
-	TRBV3-1/TRBV3-2	-	TRBJ2-1	CASSQEVGRIYNEQFF	TGTGCCAGCAGCCAAGAGGTGGGACGGATTTACAATGAGCAGTTCTTC
-	TRBV3-1/TRBV3-2	TRBD1	TRBJ2-7	CASSPQMDRGTYEQYF	TGTGCCAGCAGCCCCCAGATGGACAGGGGTACCTACGAGCAGTACTTC
-	TRBV24-1	-	TRBJ1-2	CATSPDGIYGYTF	TGTGCCACCAGTCCCGACGGGATCTATGGCTACACCTTC
-	TRBV24-1	-	TRBJ1-2	CATSDPGRNYGYTF	TGTGCCACCAGTGACCCTGGACGGAACTATGGCTACACCTTC
-	TRBV5-1	-	TRBJ1-5	CASSFEGNSQPQHF	TGCGCCAGCAGCTTCGAGGGAAATAGTCAGCCCCAGCATTTT
-	TRBV7-2	-	TRBJ1-1	CASSLEMVREAFF	TGTGCCAGCAGCTTAGAAATGGTACGGGAAGCTTTCTTT
-	TRBV4-1	-	TRBJ1-1	CASSLPEGREGETEAFF	TGCGCCAGCAGCCTCCCAGAGGGGCGCGAGGGAGAGACTGAAGCTTTCTTT
-	TRBV10-2	-	TRBJ1-2	CASSPGPWSYTF	TGCGCCAGCAGCCCAGGCCCCTGGAGCTACACCTTC
-	TRBV7-3	-	TRBJ1-1	CASSPQVLDTEAFF	TGTGCCAGCAGCCCCCAGGTTCTGGACACTGAAGCTTTCTTT
-	TRBV27	-	TRBJ1-2	CASSKQGKGYGYTF	TGTGCCAGCAGTAAACAGGGAAAGGGCTATGGCTACACCTTC
-	TRBV6-1	-	TRBJ2-5	CASSEISGETQYF	TGTGCCAGCAGTGAAATCTCAGGGGAGACCCAGTACTTC
-	TRBV9	-	TRBJ2-1	CASSVDLGGSYNEQFF	TGTGCCAGCAGCGTAGATTTAGGGGGGTCCTACAATGAGCAGTTCTTC
-	TRBV29-1	-	TRBJ1-4	CSVASQLSEKLFF	TGCAGCGTTGCATCCCAGCTGAGTGAAAAACTGTTTTTT
-	TRBV12-5	TRBD1	TRBJ1-5	CASGLVRTGGIDNQPQHF	TGTGCTAGTGGTTTGGTTCGGACAGGGGGAATAGATAATCAGCCCCAGCATTTT
-	TRBV7-8	-	TRBJ2-2	CASSLDRGYPGELFF	TGTGCCAGCAGCTTAGATCGGGGGTACCCCGGGGAGCTGTTTTTT
-	TRBV28	-	TRBJ2-7	CASSLFSGNHEQYF	TGTGCCAGCAGTTTATTTTCCGGGAACCACGAGCAGTACTTC
once	TRBV27	-	TRBJ1-6	CASSLDTTSSYNSPLHF	TGTGCCAGCAGTTTAGACACCACCAGCTCCTATAATTCACCCCTCCACTTT
-	TRBV5-1	-	TRBJ2-1	CASSLVSSEQFF	TGCGCCAGCAGCTTGGTTAGTAGCGAGCAGTTCTTC
-	TRBV6-5	-	TRBJ2-1	CASVAGPHNEQFF	TGTGCCAGCGTGGCCGGCCCCCATAATGAGCAGTTCTTC
-	TRBV27	-	TRBJ2-5	CASSLGPFATQYF	TGTGCCAGCAGTTTGGGACCCTTTGCGACCCAGTACTTC